These 13 T cell receptor beta chains came from one sample sequenced in a study of shared clonotypes between healthy human individuals. Only in-frame clones appear in the TCRdb table, and some are missing; sequencing was by immunoSEQ multiplex PCR. The top ten clones hold under 0.65% of a sample with more than 850,000 clones, around 78% of them seen once. Sequences were obtained from memory CD4+ T cells from PBMCs. Stated subset: CD45RA-negative fraction. The receptors were gathered from a man between 18 and 29 years old in good health. Some clones in this sample may be carry-over from other donors' samples.

As concerns this clone: Other nucleotide sequences from this sample produce the same CDR3. V gene TRBV28 combines with J gene TRBJ2-7; D unclear. Deletions cut 4 bases from V and 2 bases from J, with 9 bases between. The CDR3 is 13 residues long. Germline V lookup: CDR1 MDHEN, CDR2 SYDVKM. The CDR3 coding sequence is TGTGCCAGCAGTTCAACCGCAGCCTACGAGCAGTACTTC. It encodes CASSSTAAYEQYF.

This chain links TRBV9 with TRBJ2-1; 7 bases agree with TRBD2. CDR1 SGDLS and CDR2 YYNGEE come from the germline V gene. V lost 4 bases to trimming and J lost 0 bases; unmatched junction nucleotides: 7. This CDR3 is 16 amino acids long. The DNA of the CDR3 is TGTGCCAGCAGCTCGCTGGGCGGGAGCTCCTACAATGAGCAGTTCTTC. Residues: CASSSLGGSSYNEQFF.

V is TRBV4-2 and J is TRBJ1-4, with TRBD1 identical over 7 bases. The CDR3 is 14 amino acids. The trim removed 8 bases at V and 6 bases at J, leaving 9 bases unmatched. Germline loops: CDR1 LGHNA, CDR2 YNFKEQ. The CDR3 spells CASGLTGPYEKLFF. In nucleotides, the CDR3 is TGTGCCAGCGGCTTGACAGGGCCTTATGAAAAACTGTTTTTT.

V gene TRBV5-4 combines with J gene TRBJ1-3; no clear D gene. The CDR3 consists of 14 residues. V dropped 5 bases and J dropped 0 bases, with 9 bases sitting between them. CDR1 and CDR2 from the germline V gene are SGHNT and YYREEE (reference sequence). The CDR3 coding sequence is TGTGCCAGCAGGTTAGGAGGCTCTGGAAACACCATATATTTT. Encoded protein: CASRLGGSGNTIYF. The complete variable domain, with remaining parts taken from reference TRBV5-4 and TRBJ1-3, reads ETGVTQSPTHLIKTRGQQVTLRCSSQSGHNTVSWYQQALGQGPQFIFQYYREEENGRGNFPPRFSGLQFPNYSSELNVNALELDDSALYLCASRLGGSGNTIYFGEGSWLTVV.

The chain couples TRBV4-2 to TRBJ2-1, with 9 bases lining up with TRBD2. After removal of 4 bases from V and 7 bases from J, the junction contained 14 bases not matched to a gene. Germline lookup yields CDR1 LGHNA and CDR2 YNFKEQ. The CDR3 sequence is 17 residues long. The CDR3 protein is CASSLWREGPAGNEQFF. The CDR3 DNA follows: TGTGCCAGCAGCCTTTGGCGGGAGGGCCCTGCTGGAAATGAGCAGTTCTTC.

The chain carries TRBV5-1 and TRBJ2-7; D ambiguous. Between the trimmed V and J ends, which lost 4 bases and 2 bases, there was a span of 10 bases. The germline gives CDR1 SGHRS, CDR2 YFSETQ. The CDR3 consists of 13 residues. The CDR3 sequence is CASSPDSAYEQYF. The CDR3 bases are TGCGCCAGCAGCCCAGACTCGGCCTACGAGCAGTACTTC.

This clone was seen a few times. The rearrangement joins TRBV7-9 to TRBJ1-4, with D possibly matching TRBD1 (6 bases). This CDR3 contains 15 residues. V was shortened by 5 bases and J by 0 bases, with 10 bases between the two germline ends. Germline values: CDR1 SEHNR, CDR2 FQNEAQ (reference sequence). CDR3 in amino acids: CASSKRTATNEKLFF. In DNA, the CDR3 is TGTGCCAGCAGCAAGAGGACAGCAACTAATGAAAAACTGTTTTTT. Drawing the rest from reference TRBV7-9 and TRBJ1-4, the complete variable domain is DTGVSQNPRHKITKRGQNVTFRCDPISEHNRLYWYRQTLGQGPEFLTYFQNEAQLEKSRLLSDRFSAERPKGSFSTLEIQRTEQGDSAMYLCASSKRTATNEKLFFGSGTQLSVL.

This chain connects TRBV6-1 to TRBJ2-3, with D uncertain. The CDR3 length is 16 residues. CDR1 is MNHNS and CDR2 is SASEGT in the germline V gene. The V and J ends lost 0 bases and 1 base respectively, with 11 bases between them. This chain's CDR3 is CASSEAVKRRTDTQYF. Written as DNA, the CDR3 is TGTGCCAGCAGTGAAGCAGTAAAGCGACGCACAGATACGCAGTATTTT.

Only one count was recorded for this clone. The CDR3 DNA reads TGTGCCATCAGAACAGGGGGCAACGAGCAGTACTTC. This translates into CAIRTGGNEQYF. This chain connects TRBV10-3 to TRBJ2-7; 9 bases agree with TRBD1. J lost 5 bases, V lost 6 bases, and 2 bases had no gene match. This CDR3 region has 12 residues. The germline gives CDR1 ENHRY, CDR2 SYGVKD.

The sample holds a few counts of this clone. The chain joins TRBV14 to TRBJ1-1; D unclear. The V and J ends lost 2 bases and 7 bases respectively, with 11 bases between them. Per germline, CDR1 SGHDN and CDR2 FVKESK. The CDR3 totals 13 residues. The CDR3 coding sequence is TGTGCCAGCAGCCAATATCAACTGGGTGAAGCTTTCTTT. Translation: CASSQYQLGEAFF.

About this clone: Distinct nucleotide sequences in the sample also encode this CDR3. The chain combines TRBV7-2 with TRBJ2-7; TRBD1 agrees at 10 bases. Germline V gene lookup returns CDR1 SGHTA and CDR2 FQGNSA. V shed 5 bases and J 4 bases; nucleotides not matched to a gene: 5. The CDR3 sequence is 14 residues long. Written as DNA, the CDR3 is TGTGCCAGCAGCCGGGACAGGGGACCTTACGAGCAGTACTTC. It codes for CASSRDRGPYEQYF.

This sequence joins TRBV7-2 and TRBJ2-1; TRBD1 aligns across 10 bases. CDR3 length: 18 residues. Germline V lookup: CDR1 SGHTA, CDR2 FQGNSA. V lost 3 bases, J lost 7 bases, and 15 bases stayed unmatched. The CDR3 DNA reads TGTGCCAGCAGCTTGGAGGGACAGGGGATACGGACGCGGAATGAGCAGTTCTTC. It codes for CASSLEGQGIRTRNEQFF.

The chain employs TRBV11-2 and TRBJ2-2; 7 bases are a match to TRBD2. V trimming: 2 bases; J trimming: 7 bases; junction bases outside the gene matches: 10. This CDR3 comprises 16 residues. Per germline, CDR1 SGHAT and CDR2 FQNNGV. CDR3 sequence: CASSLFAGAPLGELFF. The CDR3 nucleotides read TGTGCCAGCAGCTTATTTGCGGGAGCCCCCCTCGGGGAGCTGTTTTTT. The whole variable domain, remainder taken from reference TRBV11-2 and TRBJ2-2, is EAGVAQSPRYKIIEKRQSVAFWCNPISGHATLYWYQQILGQGPKLLIQFQNNGVVDDSQLPKDRFSAERLKGVDSTLKIQPAKLEDSAVYLCASSLFAGAPLGELFFGEGSRLTVL.